The sequence of this T cell receptor beta chain was determined in a study of blood T cell repertoires in COVID-19. As handled by the study authors: By means of reference gene primer amplification, nucleated cell counts were estimated. TCRdb's copy holds only in-frame clones and misses some; the assay was immunoSEQ multiplex PCR. V and J calls plus clone size are reproduced from that table; the DNA served to infer D and trimming. This sample has about 200,000 clones; roughly four fifths occur once, and the top ten carry about 10%. Recovery meant two consecutive negative NP/OP PCR tests, professional clearance, or resolved symptoms. This clone has a single count. The ends were cut back, 9 bases at V and 4 bases at J, with 16 bases in the middle. Germline V gives CDR1 MNHEY, CDR2 SMNVEV (reference sequence). The CDR3 is 15 amino acids.

The clonotype was recovered from a middle-aged man who had recovered from COVID-19. The rearrangement uses TRBV27 and TRBJ1-6, with D perhaps TRBD1 (5 bases). The sequencing input was PBMCs or T cells enriched from blood (not recorded which). In DNA, the CDR3 is TGTGCCAGTACTCTGTCGGGGGGATATAATTCACCCCTCCACTTT. Its protein is CASTLSGGYNSPLHF.